This passage covers 5 T cell receptor beta chains from one sample sequenced in a study of tissue T cells after allogeneic stem cell transplantation. The time point here: mouse harvest day 7 after allogeneic transplant. Each mouse received 10^7 T-cell-depleted marrow cells plus 10^6 splenic CD5+ T cells by tail vein. Only in-frame clones appear in the TCRdb table, and some are missing; sequencing was by immunoSEQ multiplex PCR. Found here are about 10,000 clones, 47% of them singletons; the top ten hold roughly 6.9%. What was sequenced was gut tissue. Receptors originate from a female BALB/c mouse given C57BL/6 T cells with graft-versus-host disease after an allogeneic hematopoietic cell transplant.

With regard to this clone: Genes and germline come from the mouse. The sequence runs out 1 residue before the end of the CDR3; the remainder is reconstructed from the germline J gene. The J gene is TRBJ1-1, the V gene TRBV3; 8 positions agree with TRBD1. Per germline, CDR1 SNHLY and CDR2 FYNGKV (reference sequence). Trimming took 6 bases from V and 11 from J; bases not matched to a gene: 5. This CDR3 contains 11 residues. The part of the CDR3 DNA that was read is TGTGCCAGCAGTCCGACAGGGGACGTCTTC. Residues: CASSPTGDVF. The complete CDR3 protein is CASSPTGDVFF.

This clone was seen a single time. Gene names and germline match the mouse. The CDR3 extends 1 residue past the end of the read, so its final part is completed from the germline J gene. This chain connects TRBV23 to TRBJ2-5; no DNA check was done on the table's D call, TRBD2. Germline CDR1 reads KGHTA; CDR2 reads FQNQQP. This CDR3 is built from 14 residues. Partial CDR3 DNA: TGCTCCAGCAGCCCTACTGGGCGCCAAGACACCCAGTAC. Amino acid sequence: CSSSPTGRQDTQY. The full CDR3 reads CSSSPTGRQDTQYF.

For this clone: Genes here carry mouse names. The CDR3 DNA, read in part, is TGTGCCAGCAGCCAGGACTGGGGGGGGAATAACTATGCTGAGCAGTTC. It is translated as CASSQDWGGNNYAEQF. The whole CDR3 sequence reads CASSQDWGGNNYAEQFF. The chain joins TRBV5 to TRBJ2-1; 12 bases fit TRBD2. The read ends 1 residue before the CDR3 terminus; that terminus is restored from the germline J gene. CDR1 and CDR2 from the germline V gene are LGHNA and YNLKQL (reference sequence). The trim removed 3 bases at V and 0 bases at J, leaving 3 bases unmatched. The CDR3 sequence is 17 residues long.

This clone qualifies as medium-sized. Mouse germline and gene names are used. The read gets to within 1 residue of the CDR3 end, and the germline J gene fills in the rest. This CDR3 is also generated by other DNA sequences in the sample. This rearrangement joins TRBV26 to TRBJ1-4; D perhaps matches TRBD1 (6 bases). Trimming pared 3 bases from V and 0 bases from J, leaving 8 bases between. The germline gives CDR1 KGHPV, CDR2 FQNQEV (reference sequence). The CDR3 is made up of 15 amino acids. The CDR3 DNA, read in part, is TGTGCCAGCAGTCTCAGGGGTATTTCCAACGAAAGATTATTT. Protein product: CASSLRGISNERLF. The CDR3 as a whole reads CASSLRGISNERLFF.

On this clone: Germline and genes: mouse. The read terminates 1 residue before the CDR3 end, so the remaining end is supplied by the germline J gene. The chain uses TRBV16 and TRBJ2-4; no definite D call. The V and J ends lost 3 bases and 4 bases respectively, with 8 bases between them. The CDR3 has 13 residues. CDR1 is SGHSA and CDR2 is FRNQAP in the germline V gene. The CDR3 here is CASSFGRENTLYF. The covered CDR3 bases are TGTGCAAGCAGCTTTGGGAGAGAAAACACCTTGTAC.